Reported below is one TCR beta chain. The sample comes from a study of CD4 and CD8 cells across lung adenocarcinoma regions. The patients had localized lung adenocarcinoma, a non-small cell subtype. One entry per CDR3 protein results from TCRdb running MiXCR on the PCR reads. In the table there are some 27,000 distinct CDR3 sequences, 50% to 55% of which are singletons. The receptor comes from a male donor with lung adenocarcinoma. The CD4 and CD8 labels of this study may be unreliable. The source material was CD8+ T cells from the center of a lung tumor.

The CDR3 is CASSYQGVQFF. CDR3 DNA sequence: TGTGCCAGCAGTTACCAGGGGGTCCAGTTCTTC. The chain is built from TRBV6-5 and TRBJ2-1; 7 positions agree with TRBD1. Germline V gives CDR1 MNHEY, CDR2 SVGAGI. CDR3 length: 11 residues. Trimming removed 2 bases from V and 13 bases from J; junction bases left unmatched: 2.